These T cell receptor beta chains were read from a single sample in a study of regulatory T cells in long-lasting Graves disease. TCRdb ran MiXCR on the multiplex PCR reads and lists one entry per CDR3 protein. The data contain 420,000 or so distinct CDR3 sequences, about a sixth of them seen just once; the ten biggest clones take up about 25%. This sample was shared with a second study, whose subject was T cells in Graves' hyperthyroidism and ophthalmopathy.

Sequenced material: peripheral blood mononuclear cells (PBMCs), taken at new diagnosis, from a patient treated with antithyroid drugs. These receptors originate from a woman under 30 with Graves disease. Both conserved end residues are part of each CDR3. A D gene is named only where the DNA matches it firmly. Size is omitted from some rows. Given values are once, few, many or a class for expanded clones.

TRBJ1-2 many TRBV7-2 NA TGTGCCAGCAGCTTAGAGCCCCTGGGAGACTATGGCTACACCTTC CASSLEPLGDYGYTF
TRBJ2-7 many TRBV11-1 TRBD2 TGTGCCAGCAGCCCCCCCCTAGCGGGAGTCTACGAGCAGTACTTC CASSPPLAGVYEQYF
TRBJ2-1 many TRBV5-5 NA TGTGCCAGCAGCTTGGAACAGTACAATGAGCAGTTCTTC CASSLEQYNEQFF
TRBJ2-5 many TRBV6-1 TRBD2 TGTGCCAGCAGTCCTAGCGGGGGGGGGCAAGAGACCCAGTACTTC CASSPSGGGQETQYF
TRBJ1-1 few TRBV27 TRBD1 TGTGCCAGCAGACCCAGGGGGAGCACTGAAGCTTTCTTT CASRPRGSTEAFF
TRBJ2-3 NA TRBV12-3/TRBV12-4 NA TGTGCCAGCAGTTTTCCTCCCCCGGTCCTCGGGGGCACTCCAGATACGCAGTATTTT CASSFPPPVLGGTPDTQYF
TRBJ2-5 many TRBV28 TRBD1 TGTGCCAGCAGTTTGGTGGAGCAGGGGGCGCTCGAGACCCAGTACTTC CASSLVEQGALETQYF
TRBJ2-7 many TRBV13 TRBD2 TGTGCCAGCAGCTTATCACGGACTAGCGGGTCCTACGAGCAGTACTTC CASSLSRTSGSYEQYF
TRBJ1-2 few TRBV30 NA TGTGCCTGGAGGAGGCGGGGGGCAAATGGCTACACCTTC CAWRRRGANGYTF
TRBJ1-2 NA TRBV27 NA TGTGCCAGCAGTTTGATGTGGGGGGACTATGGCTACACCTTC CASSLMWGDYGYTF
TRBJ1-2 many TRBV11-2 NA TGTGCCAGCAGCGCATCACAGATCTCCTATGGCTACACCTTC CASSASQISYGYTF
TRBJ2-2 many TRBV3-1 TRBD2 TGTGCCAGCAGCCAAGTTGGCGGGAGGGGCACCGGGGAGCTGTTTTTT CASSQVGGRGTGELFF
TRBJ2-5 few TRBV20-1 TRBD2 TGCAGTGCTATGTTCGGCAGGGAGGGGACCCAGTACTTC CSAMFGREGTQYF
TRBJ2-1 many TRBV6-5 NA TGTGCCAGCAGTTACCTTAGTCCCTACAATGAGCAGTTCTTC CASSYLSPYNEQFF
TRBJ1-4 few TRBV20-1 TRBD1 TGCAGCGTGGACAGGGACGGGGAAAAACTGTTTTTT CSVDRDGEKLFF
TRBJ2-1 once TRBV27 TRBD2 TGTGCCAGCAGTTCCTGGGGGGTAGCGGGAGACAATGAGCAGTTCTTC CASSSWGVAGDNEQFF
TRBJ1-5 few TRBV29-1 NA TGCAGCGTTCGGGAAGGCCTATCAAATACGCAGCATTTT CSVREGLSNTQHF
TRBJ2-7 few TRBV6-5 NA TGTGCCAGCAGTTACTTCGGGAGCTCCTACGAGCAGTACTTC CASSYFGSSYEQYF
TRBJ2-5 many TRBV3-1 NA TGTGCCAGCAGCCAGGCCAGGGGAGCCGGCGGACTCGAGCAAGAGACCCAGTACTTC CASSQARGAGGLEQETQYF
TRBJ1-5 many TRBV20-1 NA TGCAGTGCTCCGAGTAGACAGCTCCGAGGGGGATATAGCAATCAGCCCCAGCATTTT CSAPSRQLRGGYSNQPQHF
TRBJ1-1 few TRBV30 NA TGTGCCTGGAGTAAAGGATACGCAGGTGAAGCTTTCTTT CAWSKGYAGEAFF
TRBJ2-1 many TRBV2 TRBD2 TGTGCCAGCAGCGCTGACGGGACTAGCGGGAGAGAGCAGTTCTTC CASSADGTSGREQFF
TRBJ1-1 NA TRBV6-1 NA TGTGCCAGCAGTGAAGGTTCCACGCTAGAAGCTTTCTTT CASSEGSTLEAFF
TRBJ2-7 many TRBV28 NA TGTGCCAGCAGTCCCACAACAAGTACCTACGAGCAGTACTTC CASSPTTSTYEQYF
TRBJ2-1 many TRBV12-3/TRBV12-4 TRBD2 TGTGCCAGCAGTTTGGCGGGAGGTGGTAATGAGCAGTTCTTC CASSLAGGGNEQFF
TRBJ2-1 many TRBV20-1 NA TGCAGTGCTAGGGCGTATCTCTACAATGAGCAGTTCTTC CSARAYLYNEQFF
TRBJ2-7 NA TRBV27 TRBD1 TGTGCCAGCAGTACCCTTCCGGGACAGGGGATCCCTCCGTCCTACGAGCAGTACTTC CASSTLPGQGIPPSYEQYF
TRBJ2-5 NA TRBV3-1 NA TGTGCCAGCAGCCAAAGTCCCTCCAGGGAGACCCAGTACTTC CASSQSPSRETQYF
TRBJ2-7 NA TRBV6-1 NA TGTGCCAGCAGCCCAACCCCGCGGGACTTCTCCTACGAGCAGTACTTC CASSPTPRDFSYEQYF
TRBJ2-7 few TRBV3-1 NA TGTGCCAGCAGCCAAGTAGACTACGAGCAGTACTTC CASSQVDYEQYF
TRBJ2-6 many TRBV12-3/TRBV12-4 NA TGTGCCAGCAGGCTGGCGGGAGGGGCCAACGTCCTGACTTTC CASRLAGGANVLTF
TRBJ2-1 NA TRBV6-1 NA TGTGCCAACAAACTTGGACAGACCTACAATGAGCAGTTCTTC CANKLGQTYNEQFF
TRBJ2-1 NA TRBV19 TRBD2 TGTGCCAGTAGTGGCACTAGCGGACCTTACAATGAGCAGTTCTTC CASSGTSGPYNEQFF
TRBJ2-5 many TRBV7-3 TRBD2 TGTGCCAGCAGCTTAACGACTAGCGACCAAGAGACCCAGTACTTC CASSLTTSDQETQYF
TRBJ2-7 many TRBV28 NA TGTGCCAGCACCCTAGGGGGGGGTGGTGGCTCCCACGAGCAGTACTTC CASTLGGGGGSHEQYF
TRBJ2-5 many TRBV6-1 TRBD2 TGTGCCAGCAGTGATAGCGGGAGAGAAAAAGAGACCCAGTACTTC CASSDSGREKETQYF
TRBJ1-2 many TRBV11-2 NA TGTGCCAGCAGCTTAGAGGGGGCTCGTGGCTACACCTTC CASSLEGARGYTF
TRBJ2-2 many TRBV28 NA TGTGCCAGCAGTTCGAGCCCAGGATTAGGGACCGGGGAGCTGTTTTTT CASSSSPGLGTGELFF
TRBJ1-5 few TRBV7-2 NA TGTGCCAGCAGCTTTGGGTGGGGTGGACAGCCCCAGCATTTT CASSFGWGGQPQHF
TRBJ1-4 many TRBV11-2 TRBD1 TGTGCCAGCAGGCCTCGGACAGGGAGGACCGAAAAACTGTTTTTT CASRPRTGRTEKLFF
TRBJ2-7 many TRBV7-8 NA TGTGCCAGCAGCGGAGGGAACGACAGGTCCTACGAGCAGTACTTC CASSGGNDRSYEQYF
TRBJ1-1 NA TRBV4-2 TRBD1 TGTGCCAGCAGCCAAGAAACAGGGGCAACCCACACTGAAGCTTTCTTT CASSQETGATHTEAFF
TRBJ2-3 many TRBV18 NA TGTGCCAGCAGCCCCGCAGATACGCAGTATTTT CASSPADTQYF
TRBJ2-5 many TRBV28 NA TGTGCCAGCAGTCTACTCGACTCGACCCAGTACTTC CASSLLDSTQYF
TRBJ1-1 few TRBV19 NA TGTGCCAGTAGTGTCCCAGCGAACACTGAAGCTTTCTTT CASSVPANTEAFF
TRBJ2-3 many TRBV11-3 NA TGTGCCAGCGGGGGACACGACAGCACAGATACGCAGTATTTT CASGGHDSTDTQYF
TRBJ2-7 NA TRBV29-1 NA TGCAGCGTTGAAGATCCCCCCAGGGGAAGCGAGCAGTACTTC CSVEDPPRGSEQYF
TRBJ2-5 many TRBV7-3 TRBD2 TGTGCCAGCAGCCCGGGGGGGGGCCAAGAGACCCAGTACTTC CASSPGGGQETQYF
TRBJ2-4 many TRBV7-2 NA TGTGCCAGCGGAGGGGGGGCACAAAACATTCAGTACTTC CASGGGAQNIQYF
TRBJ1-3 many TRBV20-1 NA TGCAGTGCTAGCCGACAGAACTCTGGAAACACCATATATTTT CSASRQNSGNTIYF
TRBJ1-2 NA TRBV30 NA TGTGCCTGGAGTGTATCCCGGGCCTATGGCTACACCTTC CAWSVSRAYGYTF